This T cell receptor (beta chain) originates from a study of blood T cell repertoires in COVID-19. As for the study in general: Samples of COVID-19 (acute and convalescent) were obtained from the United States, Italy and Spain. The analysed material was cDNA or gDNA that came from T cells, B-cell-depleted T cells, or PBMCs.

In the original analysis: Nucleated cell number was recorded as an estimate derived from reference gene primer amplification. TCRdb keeps only in-frame clones here, not all; method: immunoSEQ multiplex PCR. The DNA was the basis for D and trimming; V, J and clone size are from that table. Seen here are 150,000 to 200,000 clones, about 77% observed once, and the top ten hold about 17%. This CDR3 is 16 amino acids long. Looked up from germline, CDR1 is LGHDT and CDR2 is YNNKEL (reference sequence). Trimming left V 1 base short and J 3 bases short, with 15 bases between. Sequencing was done on a sample of PBMCs or T cells enriched from blood (not recorded which). The receptor's source is a woman in her forties or fifties with acute COVID-19. The chain carries TRBV3-1 (or the pseudogene TRBV3-2) and TRBJ1-1; D remains unclear. CDR3 protein: CASSQGLGGLDTEAFF. The CDR3 nucleotides are TGTGCCAGCAGCCAAGGTCTAGGAGGTTTAGACACTGAAGCTTTCTTT.